Each of the 9 T cell receptor beta chains below was sequenced from the same sample in a study of shared clonotypes between healthy human individuals. Some clones are missing from TCRdb's copy, which holds only in-frame ones; the method was immunoSEQ multiplex PCR. Among more than 2 million clones listed, about 93% were seen once. Naivety among CD8 cells was defined by CD45RO negativity and positive CCR7 selection, thereby excluding terminally differentiated effector memory CD45RA+ cells. Sequenced: naive CD8+ T cells from PBMCs. These TCRs come from a man younger than 35 in good health. Some clones in this sample may be carry-over from other donors' samples.

The rearrangement links TRBV27 to TRBJ2-7; TRBD1 is a possible D gene (5 bases). Trimming shortened V by 5 bases and J by 5 bases, and 19 bases separated the two germline ends. Looked up from germline, CDR1 is MNHEY and CDR2 is SMNVEV (reference sequence). CDR3 size: 15 residues. CDR3 protein: CASSPLTALFDEQYF. The CDR3 bases are TGTGCCAGCAGTCCACTGACAGCCCTATTCGACGAGCAGTACTTC.

The rearrangement joins TRBV28 to TRBJ2-1; D is unclear. Trimming took off 2 bases at V and 5 bases at J, with 13 bases between the two ends. The CDR3 is made up of 15 amino acids. CDR1 and CDR2 (germline): MDHEN, SYDVKM. CDR3: CASSLEEPIHNEQFF. In DNA, the CDR3 is TGTGCCAGCAGTTTAGAGGAACCCATTCACAATGAGCAGTTCTTC. The variable domain in full, completed from reference TRBV28 and TRBJ2-1, reads DVKVTQSSRYLVKRTGEKVFLECVQDMDHENMFWYRQDPGLGLRLIYFSYDVKMKEKGDIPEGYSVSREKKERFSLILESASTNQTSMYLCASSLEEPIHNEQFFGPGTRLTVL.

CDR3 nucleotide sequence: TGTGCCAGCAGCTTAGGGGACGAACGAGAAGCTTTCTTT. Protein sequence: CASSLGDEREAFF. The chain uses TRBV11-2 and TRBJ1-1; D possibly corresponds to TRBD1 (5 bases). Trimming removed 1 base from V and 8 bases from J, with 11 bases in between. Germline CDR1 SGHAT, CDR2 FQNNGV. The CDR3 runs to 13 residues.

The CDR3 DNA follows: TGTGCCAGCAGCTTACCCCGGGCTAGCGGTACCTACGAGCAGTACTTC. It yields the protein CASSLPRASGTYEQYF. The rearrangement uses TRBV7-9 and TRBJ2-7, with 7 bases lining up with TRBD2. This CDR3 spans 16 amino acids. Germline V lookup: CDR1 SEHNR, CDR2 FQNEAQ (reference sequence). With 2 bases clipped from V and 2 bases from J, the junction kept 9 bases outside the gene matches. Complete variable domain (other parts from reference TRBV7-9 and TRBJ2-7): DTGVSQNPRHKITKRGQNVTFRCDPISEHNRLYWYRQTLGQGPEFLTYFQNEAQLEKSRLLSDRFSAERPKGSFSTLEIQRTEQGDSAMYLCASSLPRASGTYEQYFGPGTRLTVT.

The J gene is TRBJ1-4, the V gene TRBV11-2, with 7 bases matching TRBD1. Germline V gene sequence: CDR1 SGHAT, CDR2 FQNNGV. Losses at the gene ends were 5 bases for V and 0 bases for J; bases not matched to a gene: 3. This CDR3 is built from 15 residues. The CDR3 protein is CASSTTGATNEKLFF. The CDR3 DNA reads as TGTGCCAGCAGCACCACAGGGGCAACTAATGAAAAACTGTTTTTT.

V is TRBV16 and J is TRBJ1-1; D might be TRBD1 (6 bases). Deletions cut 7 bases from V and 3 bases from J, with 12 bases between. The length of the CDR3 is 13 residues. Germline V CDR1 and CDR2: KGHSY, FQNENV. The chain's CDR3 is CASKGKGDTEAFF. The CDR3 DNA sequence: TGTGCCAGCAAGGGAAAGGGGGACACTGAAGCTTTCTTT.

The V gene is TRBV6-1, the J gene TRBJ2-1, with TRBD2 matching 8 bases. V dropped 6 bases and J dropped 8; count of bases not matched to a gene: 15. The CDR3 totals 16 residues. CDR1 MNHNS and CDR2 SASEGT come from the germline V gene. The CDR3 DNA follows: TGTGCCAGCAGAGAAAGCGGGAGCTACCTTACCGATGAGCAGTTCTTC. Amino acid sequence: CASRESGSYLTDEQFF.

This sequence joins TRBV15 and TRBJ2-6; no reliable D call. The CDR3 contains 15 residues. CDR1 is LNHNV, CDR2 YYDKDF, per germline (reference sequence). Trimming removed 4 bases from V and 2 bases from J, with 9 bases in between. The CDR3 loop reads CATSTDSAGANVLTF. CDR3 sequence (DNA): TGTGCCACCAGCACCGACTCTGCTGGGGCCAACGTCCTGACTTTC.

The gene calls are TRBV9 and TRBJ1-1; D may be TRBD1 (5 bases). This CDR3 region has 15 residues. The V and J ends lost 3 bases and 1 base respectively, with 13 bases between them. Germline V gene sequence: CDR1 SGDLS, CDR2 YYNGEE. The CDR3 spells CASSAPGLKNTEAFF. CDR3 nucleotide sequence: TGTGCCAGCAGCGCCCCAGGGTTGAAGAACACTGAAGCTTTCTTT.